The T cell receptor (beta chain) described here comes from a study of blood T cell repertoires in COVID-19. Across the whole study: T cells, B-cell-depleted T cells, or PBMCs supplied cDNA or gDNA.

The CDR3 extends over 16 amino acids. The germline gives CDR1 SGHRS, CDR2 YFSETQ. V gave up 2 bases and J gave up 1 base, with 16 bases separating them. TCRdb keeps only in-frame clones here, not all; method: immunoSEQ multiplex PCR. The sample includes around 300,000 clones, around 90% of them seen just once. Self-reported history from a screening survey and questionnaire set each donor's cohort. V gene TRBV5-1 combines with J gene TRBJ2-7; TRBD1 is a possible D gene (6 bases). The source is a woman in her 40s who had recovered from COVID-19. Sequences were obtained from PBMCs or T cells enriched from blood (not recorded which). The CDR3 nucleotides read TGCGCCAGCAGCTTTCTGGTGTCAGGGGCGTCCTACGAGCAGTACTTC. Residues: CASSFLVSGASYEQYF.